This TCR beta chain is from a study of OX40 agonist ivuxolimab in advanced cancers. About the research overall: A mean age of around 66 years, range roughly 20 to 90, was recorded, and roughly 80% were male.

The ends were cut back, 1 base at V and 2 bases at J, with 17 bases in the middle. The CDR3 has 17 amino acids. Germline V gives CDR1 SGHTA, CDR2 FQGTGA. Autoimmune disease history or systemic immunosuppression disqualified patients. Details on this clone: Antigen specificity is unknown.

Profiling relied on immunoSEQ multiplex PCR, and the TCRdb table lists in-frame clones only, not all of them. The table lists tens of thousands of clones, about 95% of them singletons, with roughly 9.8% in the top ten. Findings of the study overall: Doses of 0.1 to 3.0 mg/kg were accompanied by clonal expansion of CD4+ and CD8+ blood T cells by week 6.

This TCR was sampled from an adult with an advanced solid tumor such as melanoma, head and neck, liver or kidney cancer. The chain joins TRBV7-3 to TRBJ2-5; D possibly corresponds to TRBD2 (7 bases). The material sequenced was CD4+ or CD8+ T cells sorted from blood, taken in a trial of the OX40 agonist ivuxolimab. The CDR3 protein is CASSLRRDGGPQETQYF. The CDR3 DNA reads TGTGCCAGCAGCTTAAGAAGGGACGGGGGGCCACAAGAGACCCAGTACTTC.